These 3 T cell receptor beta chains share one sample of origin, sequenced in a study of monozygotic twins with cystic fibrosis. Sequencing used immunoSEQ multiplex PCR; TCRdb keeps in-frame clones, though not all of them. The sample consists of about 23,000 clones, around 90% of them appearing once. Sequencing used blood. These receptors were taken from a girl aged 2-10 years with cystic fibrosis.

The chain uses TRBV6-7 and TRBJ1-5; D gene unclear. TRBV6-7 qualifies as an ORF whose function is uncertain. The CDR3 length is 18 residues. V was clipped by 2 bases and J by 11 bases, with 28 bases between them. CDR3 DNA: TGTGCCAGCAGTTACGAGGCGTCAGCCCCCGTTGTTGGTATGGCCCAGCATTTT. It yields the protein CASSYEASAPVVGMAQHF.

This chain links TRBV7-8 with TRBJ1-2; D is perhaps TRBD1 (5 bases). The CDR3 length is 16 residues. The ends were cut back, 0 bases at V and 6 bases at J, with 17 bases in the middle. CDR1 and CDR2 (germline): SGHVS, FQNEAQ. In DNA, the CDR3 is TGTGCCAGCAGCTTAGCTAGGCAGGGTGGTTCTGATGGCTACACCTTC. Translated: CASSLARQGGSDGYTF.

The chain employs TRBV7-8 and TRBJ1-1; TRBD1 aligns across 9 bases. The J segment lost 0 bases and the V segment lost 2 bases, leaving 4 bases of the junction unmatched. The CDR3 spans 16 residues. Germline-derived CDR1 and CDR2 are SGHVS and FQNEAQ. Here the CDR3 reads CASSLMGQGMNTEAFF. The CDR3 DNA reads as TGTGCCAGCAGCTTAATGGGACAGGGAATGAACACTGAAGCTTTCTTT.